The subject of this entry is one TCR beta chain. Its antigen is unidentified. The data derive from a study of response to subunit inactivated influenza vaccine. Study-wide points: With each seasonal influenza vaccination, the authors suggested, few new T cells are recruited.

V was clipped by 8 bases and J by 1 base; unmatched bases: 9. The CDR3 is 15 amino acids. TCRdb re-analysed the RT-PCR reads in MiXCR, keeping a single row per CDR3 protein. The sample shows some 800,000 distinct CDR3 sequences, about 20% of them seen only once. The sample was PBMCs from blood, taken 4 to 6 days after vaccination. This clonotype originated in a man aged 45-65 years who received an inactivated influenza vaccine. V is TRBV12-3 or TRBV12-4 and J is TRBJ2-3, with 7 bases identical to TRBD1. The CDR3 DNA reads TGTGCCAGCGGACGAAGGGGGCCCGGCACAGATACGCAGTATTTT. This translates into CASGRRGPGTDTQYF.